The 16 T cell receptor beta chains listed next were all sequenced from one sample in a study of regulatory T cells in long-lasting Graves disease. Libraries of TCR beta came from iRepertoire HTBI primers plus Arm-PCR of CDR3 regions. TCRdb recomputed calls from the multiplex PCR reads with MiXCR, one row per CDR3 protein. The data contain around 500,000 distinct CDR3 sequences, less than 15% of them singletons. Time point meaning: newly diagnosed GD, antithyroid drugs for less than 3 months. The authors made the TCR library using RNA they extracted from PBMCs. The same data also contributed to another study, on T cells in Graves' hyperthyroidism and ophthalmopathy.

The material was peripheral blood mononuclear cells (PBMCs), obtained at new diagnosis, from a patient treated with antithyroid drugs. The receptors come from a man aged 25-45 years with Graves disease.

The chain's CDR3 is CASSFGLAESNEQFF. Written as DNA, the CDR3 is TGTGCCAGCAGCTTCGGACTAGCGGAAAGCAATGAGCAGTTCTTC. The chain uses TRBV7-9 and TRBJ2-1, with 10 bases fitting TRBD2. The CDR3 has 15 amino acids. Trimming cost V 3 bases and J 6 bases; bases outside gene matches: 5. Germline-derived CDR1 and CDR2 are SEHNR and FQNEAQ (reference sequence).

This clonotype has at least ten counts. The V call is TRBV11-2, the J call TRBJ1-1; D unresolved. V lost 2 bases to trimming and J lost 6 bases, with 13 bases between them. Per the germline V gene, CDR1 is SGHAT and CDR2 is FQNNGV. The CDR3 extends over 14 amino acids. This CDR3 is CASSLYTGTPEAFF. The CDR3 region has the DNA TGTGCCAGCAGCTTATATACCGGAACGCCTGAAGCTTTCTTT.

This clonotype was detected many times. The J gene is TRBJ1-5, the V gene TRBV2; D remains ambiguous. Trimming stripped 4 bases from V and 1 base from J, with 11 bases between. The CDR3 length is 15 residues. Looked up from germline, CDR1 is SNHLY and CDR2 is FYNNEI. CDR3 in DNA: TGTGCCAGCAGTGTGCGGGGTGGGAGCAATCAGCCCCAGCATTTT. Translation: CASSVRGGSNQPQHF.

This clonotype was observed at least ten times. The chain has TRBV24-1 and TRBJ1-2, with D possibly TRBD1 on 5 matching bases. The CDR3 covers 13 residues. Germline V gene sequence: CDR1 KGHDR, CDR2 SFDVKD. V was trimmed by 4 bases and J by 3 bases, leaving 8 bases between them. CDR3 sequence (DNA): TGTGCCACCAGTGAAGGGACTCACTATGGCTACACCTTC. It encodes CATSEGTHYGYTF.

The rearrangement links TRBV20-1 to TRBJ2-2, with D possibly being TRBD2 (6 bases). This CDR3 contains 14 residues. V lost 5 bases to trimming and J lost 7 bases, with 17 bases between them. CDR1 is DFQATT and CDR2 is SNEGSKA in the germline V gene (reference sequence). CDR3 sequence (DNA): TGCAGTGCTCGGACGTCGGGAGTCATCGGGGAGCTGTTTTTT. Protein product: CSARTSGVIGELFF.

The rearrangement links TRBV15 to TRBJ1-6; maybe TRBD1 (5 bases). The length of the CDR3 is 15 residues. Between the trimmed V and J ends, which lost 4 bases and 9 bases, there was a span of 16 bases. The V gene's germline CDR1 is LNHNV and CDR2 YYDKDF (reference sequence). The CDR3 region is CATSNDGALSSPLHF. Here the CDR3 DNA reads TGTGCCACCAGCAACGACGGGGCTCTTAGTTCACCCCTCCACTTT. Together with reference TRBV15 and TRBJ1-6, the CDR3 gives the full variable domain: DAMVIQNPRYQVTQFGKPVTLSCSQTLNHNVMYWYQQKSSQAPKLLFHYYDKDFNNEADTPDNFQSRRPNTSFCFLDIRSPGLGDTAMYLCATSNDGALSSPLHFGNGTRLTVT.

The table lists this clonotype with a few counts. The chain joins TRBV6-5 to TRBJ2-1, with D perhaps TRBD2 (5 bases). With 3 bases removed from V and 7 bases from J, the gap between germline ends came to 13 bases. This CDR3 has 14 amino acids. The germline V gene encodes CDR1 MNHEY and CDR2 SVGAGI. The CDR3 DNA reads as TGTGCCAGCAGTTATCTAACGCGGAGGAATGAGCAGTTCTTC. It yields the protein CASSYLTRRNEQFF.

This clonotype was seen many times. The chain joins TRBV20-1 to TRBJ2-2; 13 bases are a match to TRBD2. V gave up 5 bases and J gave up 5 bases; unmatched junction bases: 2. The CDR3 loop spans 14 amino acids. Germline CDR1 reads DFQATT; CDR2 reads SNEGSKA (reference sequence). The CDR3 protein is CSAGLAGVTGELFF. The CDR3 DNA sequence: TGCAGTGCTGGACTAGCGGGAGTTACCGGGGAGCTGTTTTTT.

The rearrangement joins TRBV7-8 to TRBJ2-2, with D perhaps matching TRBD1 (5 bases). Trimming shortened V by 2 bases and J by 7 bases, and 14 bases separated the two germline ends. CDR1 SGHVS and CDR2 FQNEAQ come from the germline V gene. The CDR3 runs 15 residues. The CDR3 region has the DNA TGTGCCAGCAGCTTACCAGCAGGGTGGGGCGGGGAGCTGTTTTTT. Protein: CASSLPAGWGGELFF.

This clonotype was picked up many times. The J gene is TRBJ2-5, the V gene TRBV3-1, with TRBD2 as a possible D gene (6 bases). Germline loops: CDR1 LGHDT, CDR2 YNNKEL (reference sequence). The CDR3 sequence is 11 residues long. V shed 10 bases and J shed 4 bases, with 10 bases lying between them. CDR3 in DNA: TGTGCCACCCCCGGGGGAGAGACCCAGTACTTC. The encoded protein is CATPGGETQYF.

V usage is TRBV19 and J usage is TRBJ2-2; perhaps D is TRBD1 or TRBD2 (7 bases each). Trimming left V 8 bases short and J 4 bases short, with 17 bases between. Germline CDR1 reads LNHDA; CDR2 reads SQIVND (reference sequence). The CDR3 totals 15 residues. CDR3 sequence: CASRGVGGVTGELFF. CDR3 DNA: TGTGCCAGTCGGGGGGTAGGGGGCGTCACCGGGGAGCTGTTTTTT.

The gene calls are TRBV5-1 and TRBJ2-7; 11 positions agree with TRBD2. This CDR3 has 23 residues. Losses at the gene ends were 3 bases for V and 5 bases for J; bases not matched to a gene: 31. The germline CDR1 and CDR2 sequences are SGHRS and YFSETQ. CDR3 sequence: CASSWPRDSGYRPSSGRIHEQYF. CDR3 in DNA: TGCGCCAGCAGCTGGCCGCGGGACAGCGGCTATCGACCTTCTAGCGGGAGGATCCACGAGCAGTACTTC. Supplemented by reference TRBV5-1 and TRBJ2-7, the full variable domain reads KAGVTQTPRYLIKTRGQQVTLSCSPISGHRSVSWYQQTPGQGLQFLFEYFSETQRNKGNFPGRFSGRQFSNSRSEMNVSTLELGDSALYLCASSWPRDSGYRPSSGRIHEQYFGPGTRLTVT.

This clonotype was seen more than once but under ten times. The chain's CDR3 is CASSQGVYNEQYF. The CDR3 DNA sequence: TGTGCCAGCAGTCAGGGGGTTTACAACGAGCAGTACTTC. The chain combines TRBV25-1 with TRBJ2-7; 7 bases agree with TRBD1. The CDR3 sequence is 13 residues long. The J segment lost 5 bases and the V segment lost 5 bases, leaving 6 bases of the junction unmatched. Germline V gene data show CDR1 as MGHDK and CDR2 as SYGVNS.

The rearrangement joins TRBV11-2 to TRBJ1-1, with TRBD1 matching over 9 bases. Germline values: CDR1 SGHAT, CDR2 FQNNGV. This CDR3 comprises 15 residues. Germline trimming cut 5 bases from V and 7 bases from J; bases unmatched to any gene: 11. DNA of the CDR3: TGTGCCAGCAGCCGGATACAGGGGGCGCGAAGTGAAGCTTTCTTT. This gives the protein CASSRIQGARSEAFF.

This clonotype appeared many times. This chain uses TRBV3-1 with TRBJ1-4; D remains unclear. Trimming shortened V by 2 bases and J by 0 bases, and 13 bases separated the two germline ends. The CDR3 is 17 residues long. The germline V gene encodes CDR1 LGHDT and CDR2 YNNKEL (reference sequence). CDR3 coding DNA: TGTGCCAGCAGCCAAAGTACGCTTGTTGCAACTAATGAAAAACTGTTTTTT. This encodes CASSQSTLVATNEKLFF.

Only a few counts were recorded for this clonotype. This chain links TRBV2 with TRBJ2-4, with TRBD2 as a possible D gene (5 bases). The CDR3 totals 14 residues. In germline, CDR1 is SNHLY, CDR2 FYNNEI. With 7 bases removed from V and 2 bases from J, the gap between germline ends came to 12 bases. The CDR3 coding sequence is TGTGCCAGCACCTTGGACGGGACCAAAAACATTCAGTACTTC. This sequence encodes CASTLDGTKNIQYF.